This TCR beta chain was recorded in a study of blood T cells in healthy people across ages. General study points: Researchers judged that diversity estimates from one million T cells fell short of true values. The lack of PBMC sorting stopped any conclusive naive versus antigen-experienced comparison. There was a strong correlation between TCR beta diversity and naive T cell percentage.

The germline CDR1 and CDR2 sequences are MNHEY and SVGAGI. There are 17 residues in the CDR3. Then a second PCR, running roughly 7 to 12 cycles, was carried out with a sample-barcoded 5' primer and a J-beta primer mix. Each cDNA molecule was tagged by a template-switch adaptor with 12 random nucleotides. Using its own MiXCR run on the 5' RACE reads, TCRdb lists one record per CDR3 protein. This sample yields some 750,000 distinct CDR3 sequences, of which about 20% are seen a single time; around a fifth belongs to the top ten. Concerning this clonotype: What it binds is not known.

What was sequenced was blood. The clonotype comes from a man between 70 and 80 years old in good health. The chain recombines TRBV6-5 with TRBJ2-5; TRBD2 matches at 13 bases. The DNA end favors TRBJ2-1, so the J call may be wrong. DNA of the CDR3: TGTGCCAGCAGTTACTCGAGGACTAGCGGGGGACACAATGAGCAGTTCTTC. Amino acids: CASSYSRTSGGHNEQFF.